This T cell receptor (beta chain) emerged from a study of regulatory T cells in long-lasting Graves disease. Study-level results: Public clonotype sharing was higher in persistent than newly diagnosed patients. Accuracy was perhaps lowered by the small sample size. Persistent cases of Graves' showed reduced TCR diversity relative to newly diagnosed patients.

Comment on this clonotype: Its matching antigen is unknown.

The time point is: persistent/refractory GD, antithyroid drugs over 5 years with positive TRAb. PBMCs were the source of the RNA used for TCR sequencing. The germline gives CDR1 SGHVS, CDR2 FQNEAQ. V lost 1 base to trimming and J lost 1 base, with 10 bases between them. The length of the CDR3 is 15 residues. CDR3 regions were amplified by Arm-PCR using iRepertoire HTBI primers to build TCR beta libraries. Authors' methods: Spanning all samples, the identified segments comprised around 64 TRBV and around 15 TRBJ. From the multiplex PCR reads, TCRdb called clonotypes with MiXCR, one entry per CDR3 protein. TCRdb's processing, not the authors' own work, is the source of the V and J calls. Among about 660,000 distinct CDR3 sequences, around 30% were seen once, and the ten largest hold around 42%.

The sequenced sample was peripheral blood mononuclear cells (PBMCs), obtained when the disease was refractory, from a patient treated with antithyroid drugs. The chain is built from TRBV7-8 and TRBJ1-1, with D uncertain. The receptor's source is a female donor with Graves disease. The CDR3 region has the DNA TGTGCCAGCAGCTTAGAGACAAGTCAGAACACTGAAGCTTTCTTT. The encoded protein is CASSLETSQNTEAFF.